This is a list of T cell receptor beta chains from one sample in a study of T cell repertoires in ileal Crohn's disease. The method was immunoSEQ multiplex PCR; TCRdb's version includes in-frame clones alone and lacks a portion of them. The sample carries some 12,000 clones, roughly four fifths recorded once. The source material was ileal tissue. These receptors all come from an adult with Crohn's disease. The CDR3 runs from the conserved cysteine through the conserved F or W. D genes are given only for firm matches.

cdr3_nt: TGTGCCAGTAGGTCGGGACAGGGGCACTATAGCAATCAGCCCCAGCATTTT
cdr3_aa: CASRSGQGHYSNQPQHF
v_call: TRBV19
j_call: TRBJ1-5
d_call: TRBD1

cdr3_nt: TGTGCCAGCAGCTTGGCGGGAAGTCAGCCCCAGCATTTT
cdr3_aa: CASSLAGSQPQHF
v_call: TRBV7-9
j_call: TRBJ1-5
d_call: .

cdr3_nt: TGTGCCAGCAGCTTTGTCAGGGGCATGGGCAATCAGCCCCAGCATTTT
cdr3_aa: CASSFVRGMGNQPQHF
v_call: TRBV11-3
j_call: TRBJ1-5
d_call: .

cdr3_nt: TGCGCCAGCAGCCAAGATGTGGCAGGTGAAGCTTTCTTT
cdr3_aa: CASSQDVAGEAFF
v_call: TRBV4-3
j_call: TRBJ1-1
d_call: .

cdr3_nt: TGTGCCAGCAGCTTCCGGGAGCTAGTGAACACTGAAGCTTTCTTT
cdr3_aa: CASSFRELVNTEAFF
v_call: TRBV7-8
j_call: TRBJ1-1
d_call: .

cdr3_nt: TGCGCCAGCAGCTTGGCCCAGGGGACAGGGAACACTGAAGCTTTCTTT
cdr3_aa: CASSLAQGTGNTEAFF
v_call: TRBV5-1
j_call: TRBJ1-1
d_call: TRBD1

cdr3_nt: TGTGCCAGCAGTGACTCGAGTCTCACTGAAGCTTTCTTT
cdr3_aa: CASSDSSLTEAFF
v_call: TRBV6-4
j_call: TRBJ1-1
d_call: .

cdr3_nt: TGTGCCACCAGCCCGAGGGACACTTACTACGAGCAGTACTTC
cdr3_aa: CATSPRDTYYEQYF
v_call: TRBV15
j_call: TRBJ2-7
d_call: .

cdr3_nt: TGTGCCAGCGGCGGAACCCAGCCCCAGCATTTT
cdr3_aa: CASGGTQPQHF
v_call: TRBV25-1
j_call: TRBJ1-5
d_call: .

cdr3_nt: TGTGCCAGCAATCAGCAAGAGACCCAGTACTTC
cdr3_aa: CASNQQETQYF
v_call: TRBV2
j_call: TRBJ2-5
d_call: .